The present T cell receptor beta chain was sequenced within a study of shared clonotypes between healthy human individuals. Overall study context: Three plates each covered CD4 naive and memory; CD8 naive two, CD8 memory one. Points from the study as a whole: Richness estimates generally favored naive over memory subsets.

Investigators divided CD4+ cells into CD45RA+ naive and CD45RA-negative memory subsets. Concerning this clone itself: Its antigen is undetermined.

In the original analysis: Filtering differed, since immunoSEQ gave only junction sequences and no quality scores. TCRdb's table, derived via immunoSEQ multiplex PCR, lists solely in-frame clones and lacks some. V, J and clone size derive from that table, while D and trimming were established from the DNA sequence. The sample records over 700,000 clones, roughly 72% being singletons. Germline V gene lookup returns CDR1 SNHLY and CDR2 FYNNEI. V lost 1 base to trimming and J lost 0 bases, with 10 bases between them. The CDR3 is made up of 16 amino acids. The clonotype was recovered from a woman aged 25 to 45 in good health. Sequenced: memory CD4+ T cells sorted from blood. Subset indicated: CD45RA-negative fraction. The gene calls are TRBV2 and TRBJ1-3, with a weak D call TRBD1 (5 bases). The CDR3 spells CASSEGGQGSGNTIYF. For the CDR3, the DNA is TGTGCCAGCAGTGAAGGGGGCCAGGGCTCTGGAAACACCATATATTTT.